This is a list of T cell receptor beta chains from one sample in a study of T cell repertoires in cytomegalovirus infection. TCRdb reprocessed the reads via MiXCR and lists one record per CDR3 protein. The profile shows 95,000 to 150,000 distinct CDR3 sequences, roughly a third of them singletons. These TCRs are of unknown antigen specificity. The starting material was CD8+ T cells from cultured PBMCs, obtained from culture after CMV antigen stimulation. These receptors originate from a human donor in good health (CMV status not recorded). Some clones in this sample may be carry-over from other donors' samples. Each CDR3 is given with its conserved first and last residue. Each record gives: CDR3 DNA, CDR3 protein, V gene, J gene, D gene, clone size. A D gene is named only where the DNA matches it firmly. Expanded clones get a size class; other rows say once, few or many, or leave the size out.

cdr3_nt: TGTGCCAGCAGCTCGAATGGACTAGCGGGGGGGTACCAAGAGACCCAGTACTTC; cdr3_aa: CASSSNGLAGGYQETQYF; v_call: TRBV7-2; j_call: TRBJ2-5; d_call: TRBD2; clone_size: -
cdr3_nt: TGTGCCAGCAGCTTAGAGGGAGCCAAGGGAAATTCACCCCTCCACTTT; cdr3_aa: CASSLEGAKGNSPLHF; v_call: TRBV11-1; j_call: TRBJ1-6; d_call: -; clone_size: -
cdr3_nt: TGTGCCAGCAGCCAGGACAGGTCCGAGGATACGCAGTATTTT; cdr3_aa: CASSQDRSEDTQYF; v_call: TRBV28; j_call: TRBJ2-3; d_call: TRBD1; clone_size: few
cdr3_nt: TGTGCCAGCAGCTTGGACTGGGACACCGGGGAGCTGTTTTTT; cdr3_aa: CASSLDWDTGELFF; v_call: TRBV5-4; j_call: TRBJ2-2; d_call: -; clone_size: -
cdr3_nt: TGTGCCAGCAGTTTAAGGCTACGCACAGATACGCAGTATTTT; cdr3_aa: CASSLRLRTDTQYF; v_call: TRBV12-3/TRBV12-4; j_call: TRBJ2-3; d_call: -; clone_size: few
cdr3_nt: TGCAGTGCTAGAGATAGGGGACAGGGGCCGTACGAGCAGTACTTC; cdr3_aa: CSARDRGQGPYEQYF; v_call: TRBV20-1; j_call: TRBJ2-7; d_call: TRBD1; clone_size: -
cdr3_nt: TGTGCCAGCACCTCACGGGGGGCATACAAAAACATTCAGTACTTC; cdr3_aa: CASTSRGAYKNIQYF; v_call: TRBV2; j_call: TRBJ2-4; d_call: -; clone_size: -
cdr3_nt: TGTGCCAGCAGTTTAGAACTAGCGGGGAACACCGGGGAGCTGTTTTTT; cdr3_aa: CASSLELAGNTGELFF; v_call: TRBV12-3/TRBV12-4; j_call: TRBJ2-2; d_call: TRBD2; clone_size: few
cdr3_nt: TGTGCCAGCAGCGGAGCGGGGGCCCAAGAGACCCAGTACTTC; cdr3_aa: CASSGAGAQETQYF; v_call: TRBV7-9; j_call: TRBJ2-5; d_call: TRBD2; clone_size: many
cdr3_nt: TGTGCCAGCAGCTTGGGGACAGGGATAGGAAACACCATATATTTT; cdr3_aa: CASSLGTGIGNTIYF; v_call: TRBV5-6; j_call: TRBJ1-3; d_call: TRBD1; clone_size: -
cdr3_nt: TGCGCCAGCAGCTTGGAATCAGGCGACTACAATGAGCAGTTCTTC; cdr3_aa: CASSLESGDYNEQFF; v_call: TRBV5-1; j_call: TRBJ2-1; d_call: -; clone_size: -
cdr3_nt: TGTGTCAGCAGTGATTTGGGACTAGCCTACAATGAGCAGTTCTTC; cdr3_aa: CVSSDLGLAYNEQFF; v_call: TRBV6-1; j_call: TRBJ2-1; d_call: TRBD2; clone_size: -
cdr3_nt: TGTGCCGGCGAGACGGGACAGGGGGCGGATGAGCAGTTCTTC; cdr3_aa: CAGETGQGADEQFF; v_call: TRBV2; j_call: TRBJ2-1; d_call: TRBD1; clone_size: -
cdr3_nt: TGTGCCAGCAGCCCCGTTAAGTCGGGCCGAACTGAAGCTTTCTTT; cdr3_aa: CASSPVKSGRTEAFF; v_call: TRBV7-9; j_call: TRBJ1-1; d_call: -; clone_size: -
cdr3_nt: TGTGCCAGCAGCCCGACTAGAACGAACACCGGGGAGCTGTTTTTT; cdr3_aa: CASSPTRTNTGELFF; v_call: TRBV7-2; j_call: TRBJ2-2; d_call: -; clone_size: few
cdr3_nt: TGTGCCAGCAGCTTATCCTCGTCGGGTATGGTTCATGGCTACACCTTC; cdr3_aa: CASSLSSSGMVHGYTF; v_call: TRBV7-9; j_call: TRBJ1-2; d_call: -; clone_size: few
cdr3_nt: TGTGCCAGCAGCTTAGTGTCTGTTGAGCAGTTCTTC; cdr3_aa: CASSLVSVEQFF; v_call: TRBV7-6; j_call: TRBJ2-1; d_call: -; clone_size: -
cdr3_nt: TGTGCCAGCAGTGACGCGGGCACAGATACGCAGTATTTT; cdr3_aa: CASSDAGTDTQYF; v_call: TRBV6-1; j_call: TRBJ2-3; d_call: -; clone_size: -
cdr3_nt: TGTGCCAGCAGTGAAACTGCAAGCTCCGGGGCCAACGTCCTGACTTTC; cdr3_aa: CASSETASSGANVLTF; v_call: TRBV6-1; j_call: TRBJ2-6; d_call: -; clone_size: few
cdr3_nt: TGTGCCAGCAGTTACCGAATACTAGCGGGGGGTCCCACCGGGGAGCTGTTTTTT; cdr3_aa: CASSYRILAGGPTGELFF; v_call: TRBV6-5; j_call: TRBJ2-2; d_call: TRBD2; clone_size: few
cdr3_nt: TGTGCCAGCAGCCCCGTGAAGGTTCGGGGAGGGGCTTACGAGCAGTACTTC; cdr3_aa: CASSPVKVRGGAYEQYF; v_call: TRBV7-9; j_call: TRBJ2-7; d_call: TRBD2; clone_size: -
cdr3_nt: TGTGCCAGCTCAGCGAGCGACAGGGACCTAGCCACACGTGAGCCCCAGCATTTT; cdr3_aa: CASSASDRDLATREPQHF; v_call: TRBV18; j_call: TRBJ1-5; d_call: TRBD1; clone_size: few
cdr3_nt: TGTGCCAGCAGGGGACAGGGGGCGATAGGTCTCCACTACGAGCAGTACTTC; cdr3_aa: CASRGQGAIGLHYEQYF; v_call: TRBV6-6; j_call: TRBJ2-7; d_call: TRBD1; clone_size: few
cdr3_nt: TGCAGCGCCACCGGGACAGGAGTTTACGAGCAGTACTTC; cdr3_aa: CSATGTGVYEQYF; v_call: TRBV29-1; j_call: TRBJ2-7; d_call: TRBD1; clone_size: few
cdr3_nt: TGTGCCAGTAGCAGCGGCGGGGTGCAGGAAGATGGCTACACCTTC; cdr3_aa: CASSSGGVQEDGYTF; v_call: TRBV19; j_call: TRBJ1-2; d_call: -; clone_size: -
cdr3_nt: TGTGCCAGCAGTACTGGACAGTTAGACTCTGGAAACACCATATATTTT; cdr3_aa: CASSTGQLDSGNTIYF; v_call: TRBV12-3/TRBV12-4; j_call: TRBJ1-3; d_call: -; clone_size: few
cdr3_nt: TGTGCCAGCAGCGTGACAGAGTTGAACACTGAAGCTTTCTTT; cdr3_aa: CASSVTELNTEAFF; v_call: TRBV7-2; j_call: TRBJ1-1; d_call: -; clone_size: many
cdr3_nt: TGTGCCAGCAGCCGCACCACCAGCTTAGGGGGGCCCGACGAGCAGTACTTC; cdr3_aa: CASSRTTSLGGPDEQYF; v_call: TRBV28; j_call: TRBJ2-7; d_call: -; clone_size: -
cdr3_nt: TGTGCCAGCAGTACTGGCGGGGATAGCACAGATACGCAGTATTTT; cdr3_aa: CASSTGGDSTDTQYF; v_call: TRBV6-5; j_call: TRBJ2-3; d_call: -; clone_size: once
cdr3_nt: TGTGCTAGTGGTAATCCACAGGGGACTAAGACCTACAATGAGCAGTTCTTC; cdr3_aa: CASGNPQGTKTYNEQFF; v_call: TRBV12-5; j_call: TRBJ2-1; d_call: -; clone_size: -
cdr3_nt: TGTGCCAGCAGTGACTCACCCGGGGACACAGATACGCAGTATTTT; cdr3_aa: CASSDSPGDTDTQYF; v_call: TRBV6-4; j_call: TRBJ2-3; d_call: -; clone_size: few
cdr3_nt: TGTGCCAGCAGTATTGATAATCAGCCCCAGCATTTT; cdr3_aa: CASSIDNQPQHF; v_call: TRBV25-1; j_call: TRBJ1-5; d_call: -; clone_size: few
cdr3_nt: TGTGCCAGCGGCGGGGGGGCCGCCGGAGAGACCCAGTACTTC; cdr3_aa: CASGGGAAGETQYF; v_call: TRBV28; j_call: TRBJ2-5; d_call: TRBD2; clone_size: many
cdr3_nt: TGTGCCAGCAGCCCGTGGACAGGAGGAGGCAATGAGCAGTTCTTC; cdr3_aa: CASSPWTGGGNEQFF; v_call: TRBV7-9; j_call: TRBJ2-1; d_call: TRBD1; clone_size: many
cdr3_nt: TGTGCCAGCAGTGCCGGGACAGGGATCTACCAAGAGACCCAGTACTTC; cdr3_aa: CASSAGTGIYQETQYF; v_call: TRBV27; j_call: TRBJ2-5; d_call: TRBD1; clone_size: -
cdr3_nt: TGTGCCAGCAGCTCCTGGGGGAACACTGAAGCTTTCTTT; cdr3_aa: CASSSWGNTEAFF; v_call: TRBV7-2; j_call: TRBJ1-1; d_call: -; clone_size: few
cdr3_nt: TGTGCCAGCAGTTTAGGAGGGGTGCAGCCCCAGCATTTT; cdr3_aa: CASSLGGVQPQHF; v_call: TRBV12-3/TRBV12-4; j_call: TRBJ1-5; d_call: -; clone_size: -
cdr3_nt: TGTGCCAGCAGTTTGGTCCACAACGAGCAGTACTTC; cdr3_aa: CASSLVHNEQYF; v_call: TRBV28; j_call: TRBJ2-7; d_call: -; clone_size: -
cdr3_nt: TGCGCCAGCAGGGGGGGGGACAGGGCCTACAATGAGCAGTTCTTC; cdr3_aa: CASRGGDRAYNEQFF; v_call: TRBV5-1; j_call: TRBJ2-1; d_call: TRBD1; clone_size: -
cdr3_nt: TGTGCCAGCAGCCAAGATGGCAACTACGAGACGCAGTATTTT; cdr3_aa: CASSQDGNYETQYF; v_call: TRBV4-2; j_call: TRBJ2-3; d_call: -; clone_size: -
cdr3_nt: TGCGCCAGCAGCCAAGAAACCGGGGTTGGGGCCAACGTCCTGACTTTC; cdr3_aa: CASSQETGVGANVLTF; v_call: TRBV4-3; j_call: TRBJ2-6; d_call: -; clone_size: few